This is a list of T cell receptor beta chains from one sample in a study of blood T cell repertoires in COVID-19. The repertoire was sequenced with immunoSEQ multiplex PCR; TCRdb's copy has only in-frame clones and lacks some. The profile shows 70,000 or so clones, 75% to 90% of them singletons. Sequencing was done on a sample of peripheral blood. Receptors were obtained from a man aged 25 to 40 with acute or convalescent COVID-19. The CDR3 runs from the conserved cysteine through the conserved F or W. The D gene is left open where the match is weak. Clone sizes are given selectively: once, few, many, or a class where the clone is expanded.

v_gene	j_gene	abundance	d_gene	CDR3aa	CDR3nt
TRBV19	TRBJ1-2	few	TRBD1	CASSISSGTGGAYGYTF	TGTGCCAGTAGTATCTCTTCAGGGACAGGGGGCGCCTATGGCTACACCTTC
TRBV6-5	TRBJ1-1	-	-	CASSRGQLMNTEAFF	TGTGCCAGCAGCAGGGGACAATTAATGAACACTGAAGCTTTCTTT
TRBV30	TRBJ2-2	-	TRBD1	CAWTGGYGELFF	TGTGCCTGGACAGGGGGTTACGGGGAGCTGTTTTTT
TRBV27	TRBJ2-1	few	-	CASSYRASVDEQFF	TGTGCCAGCAGTTATAGGGCTAGCGTCGATGAGCAGTTCTTC
TRBV6-1	TRBJ1-2	few	-	CASSEGSGGTYGYTF	TGTGCCAGCAGTGAGGGTTCGGGGGGAACCTATGGCTACACCTTC
TRBV18	TRBJ1-1	-	-	CASSPFTISGTEAFF	TGTGCCAGCTCACCTTTCACCATATCAGGGACTGAAGCTTTCTTT
TRBV15	TRBJ2-7	-	-	CATSRDPSSESDF	TGTGCCACCAGCAGAGATCCGTCGAGCGAGAGCGACTTC
TRBV28	TRBJ1-5	once	-	CASKFSIVNSNQPQHF	TGTGCCAGCAAGTTTAGTATAGTGAATAGCAATCAGCCCCAGCATTTT
TRBV6-5	TRBJ1-4	-	TRBD1	CASSIGQGFLRKLFF	TGTGCCAGCAGTATCGGACAGGGGTTTCTACGGAAACTGTTTTTT
TRBV7-2	TRBJ1-2	-	TRBD1	CASSLDRGQNYGYTF	TGTGCCAGCAGCTTGGACAGGGGGCAGAACTATGGCTACACCTTC
TRBV9	TRBJ2-1	-	TRBD2	CASSDSKRGGRAYNEQFF	TGTGCCAGCAGCGACTCAAAGAGGGGTGGGAGGGCCTACAATGAGCAGTTCTTC
TRBV6-1	TRBJ1-3	-	-	CASSATRGNSGNTIYF	TGTGCCAGCAGTGCAACGCGGGGGAACTCTGGAAACACCATATATTTT
TRBV19	TRBJ1-1	-	TRBD1	CASSAAFPDRGTEAFF	TGTGCCAGTAGTGCCGCCTTCCCAGACAGGGGCACTGAAGCTTTCTTT
TRBV5-5	TRBJ1-2	-	-	CASRRQRAQGNYGYTF	TGTGCCAGCAGAAGACAACGGGCCCAGGGGAACTATGGCTACACCTTC
TRBV2	TRBJ1-3	-	-	CASRAGAGNTIYF	TGTGCCAGCAGGGCAGGGGCCGGAAACACCATATATTTT
TRBV4-1	TRBJ1-5	few	TRBD1	CASSQPHRGGQPQHF	TGCGCCAGCAGCCAACCGCACAGGGGCGGTCAGCCCCAGCATTTT
TRBV24-1	TRBJ2-2	-	TRBD1	CATSATGGWLFF	TGTGCCACCAGCGCCACAGGGGGGTGGCTGTTTTTT
TRBV5-6	TRBJ2-2	-	-	CASSAGGNTGELFF	TGTGCCAGCAGCGCAGGTGGGAACACCGGGGAGCTGTTTTTT
TRBV3-1/TRBV3-2	TRBJ1-1	-	-	CASSQWGGHEAFF	TGTGCCAGCAGCCAATGGGGTGGACATGAAGCTTTCTTT
TRBV5-5	TRBJ2-5	once	TRBD2	CASSLLAGQETQYF	TGTGCCAGCAGCTTGCTAGCGGGACAAGAGACCCAGTACTTC
TRBV11-3	TRBJ1-1	-	-	CASSLDVRGNTEAFF	TGTGCCAGCAGCTTAGACGTTCGGGGGAACACTGAAGCTTTCTTT
TRBV28	TRBJ2-1	-	TRBD2	CASTFRGTRERNEQFF	TGTGCCAGCACCTTCCGCGGGACTAGGGAGAGGAATGAGCAGTTCTTC
TRBV18	TRBJ1-2	-	-	CASFSEFGYGYTF	TGTGCCAGCTTCTCGGAGTTTGGCTATGGCTACACCTTC
TRBV12-3/TRBV12-4	TRBJ1-2	once	-	CASSKQGLLGYTF	TGTGCCAGCAGTAAACAGGGTCTACTTGGCTACACCTTC
TRBV18	TRBJ2-3	-	-	CASSGTPGTDTQYF	TGTGCCAGCTCCGGGACTCCAGGCACAGATACGCAGTATTTT
TRBV24-1	TRBJ1-4	-	TRBD1	CATSDPGTGTQGLNEKLFF	TGTGCCACCAGTGATCCCGGGACAGGGACCCAGGGGTTGAATGAAAAACTGTTTTTT
TRBV6-2/TRBV6-3	TRBJ2-7	-	-	CASTPNPTSTYEQYF	TGTGCCAGCACCCCCAACCCAACTAGCACCTACGAGCAGTACTTC
TRBV7-2	TRBJ2-7	-	TRBD2	CASSLESGRMPYEQYF	TGTGCCAGCAGCTTAGAAAGCGGGAGGATGCCCTACGAGCAGTACTTC
TRBV9	TRBJ1-2	-	TRBD1	CASSPTGGEVYGYTF	TGTGCCAGCAGCCCGACAGGGGGGGAGGTCTATGGCTACACCTTC
TRBV25-1	TRBJ2-5	-	TRBD1	CASSGTGVQETQYF	TGTGCCAGCAGTGGGACAGGAGTCCAAGAGACCCAGTACTTC
TRBV11-2	TRBJ1-5	-	-	CASSLGSGNQPQHF	TGTGCCAGCAGCCTCGGTTCGGGCAATCAGCCCCAGCATTTT
TRBV11-2	TRBJ2-1	-	-	CASSLDLVRGYNEQFF	TGTGCCAGCAGCTTAGATCTCGTCCGGGGCTACAATGAGCAGTTCTTC
TRBV5-1	TRBJ2-2	few	TRBD1	CASNPGQGYTGELFF	TGCGCCAGCAATCCGGGACAGGGTTATACCGGGGAGCTGTTTTTT
TRBV3-1/TRBV3-2	TRBJ1-4	-	-	CASRPSGGDWGEKLFF	TGTGCCAGCCGCCCGAGCGGCGGGGATTGGGGTGAAAAACTGTTTTTT
TRBV19	TRBJ2-2	-	-	CASSIDTVPGELFF	TGTGCCAGTAGTATAGATACTGTACCCGGGGAGCTGTTTTTT
TRBV6-2/TRBV6-3	TRBJ2-7	-	-	CASSNRVHHEQYF	TGTGCCAGCAGCAACAGGGTTCACCACGAGCAGTACTTC
TRBV7-8	TRBJ2-3	-	-	CASSFASSTDTQYF	TGTGCCAGCAGCTTTGCGAGTAGCACAGATACGCAGTATTTT
TRBV6-1	TRBJ1-1	-	-	CASSEHNRVNTEAFF	TGTGCCAGCAGTGAACATAACAGAGTGAACACTGAAGCTTTCTTT
TRBV18	TRBJ2-2	-	TRBD1	CASSGQGTGELFF	TGTGCCAGCTCAGGACAGGGTACCGGGGAGCTGTTTTTT
TRBV24-1	TRBJ2-3	-	-	CATSEQGIVDTQYF	TGTGCCACCAGCGAACAGGGAATAGTGGATACGCAGTATTTT
TRBV7-9	TRBJ2-2	few	TRBD2	CASSSMSGDGPGELFF	TGTGCCAGCAGCTCAATGAGCGGGGATGGTCCCGGGGAGCTGTTTTTT
TRBV20-1	TRBJ2-3	-	TRBD2	CSASWTSGGTDTQYF	TGCAGTGCTAGTTGGACTAGCGGAGGCACAGATACGCAGTATTTT
TRBV7-2	TRBJ2-1	-	-	CASSLRRVDNEQFF	TGTGCCAGCAGCTTACGCAGGGTCGACAATGAGCAGTTCTTC
TRBV2	TRBJ1-5	-	-	CASSPARRQKSNQPQHF	TGTGCCAGCAGTCCGGCCCGCCGACAGAAAAGCAATCAGCCCCAGCATTTT
TRBV2	TRBJ1-2	-	TRBD1	CASSQDRGNYGYTF	TGTGCCAGCAGCCAGGACAGGGGTAACTATGGCTACACCTTC
TRBV27	TRBJ2-3	-	TRBD1	CASRPTGATQYF	TGTGCCAGCAGGCCTACAGGGGCTACGCAGTATTTT
TRBV2	TRBJ1-5	-	TRBD1	CASRLRQGSNQPQHF	TGTGCCAGCAGATTAAGACAGGGCAGCAATCAGCCCCAGCATTTT
TRBV5-5	TRBJ2-5	once	-	CASSFGGLETQYF	TGTGCCAGCAGCTTCGGCGGCTTGGAGACCCAGTACTTC
TRBV2	TRBJ1-2	-	-	CASSVGNNANYGYTF	TGTGCCAGCAGTGTTGGTAACAACGCTAACTATGGCTACACCTTC
TRBV3-1/TRBV3-2	TRBJ1-2	-	TRBD1	CASSDGRGRGKGYTF	TGTGCCAGCAGCGATGGTCGTGGCAGGGGGAAGGGCTACACCTTC
TRBV19	TRBJ1-5	-	-	CASAGELRGFGNQPQHF	TGTGCCAGTGCGGGGGAACTTAGGGGTTTCGGCAATCAGCCCCAGCATTTT